This T cell receptor beta chain was observed in a study of cytomegalovirus exposure and HLA in healthy donors. General observations from the study: Reportedly, a later analysis found an Asian-associated ancestry cluster had fewer N-insertions than the approximately 700-donor mean. Highest at DRB1 and lowest at HLA-C, TCR association rates differed among HLA loci in a later analysis.

The PCR made use of 60 Vbeta and 13 Jbeta primers. TCRdb's copy holds only in-frame clones and misses some; the assay was immunoSEQ multiplex PCR. The sample includes some 150,000 clones, approximately 80% of them seen just once. Concerning this clone itself: Its cognate antigen is unknown.

The donors gave bone marrow, and they were healthy. After removal of 3 bases from V and 3 bases from J, the junction contained 8 bases not matched to a gene. The CDR3 totals 16 residues. CDR1 is MGHRA and CDR2 is YSYEKL in the germline V gene. This receptor was identified in a woman between 50 and 59 years old in good health and CMV-seronegative. The V call is TRBV4-1, the J call TRBJ2-1; 7 bases fit TRBD1. Sequences were obtained from PBMCs. This CDR3 reads CASSHSDRVGYNEQFF. The CDR3 bases are TGCGCCAGCAGCCATTCCGACAGGGTGGGCTACAATGAGCAGTTCTTC.